A single sample is the source of the 4 T cell receptor beta chains below, sequenced in a study of CD8+ T cells in alopecia areata. Isolated RNA was reverse transcribed into cDNA used as the sequencing template. Only in-frame clones appear in the TCRdb table, and some are missing; sequencing was by immunoSEQ multiplex PCR. The sample lists approximately 59,000 clones; roughly half were seen once. The sequenced sample was CD8+ T cells sorted from blood, obtained at week 0. The receptor source for this set is a human donor with alopecia areata.

The chain carries TRBV27 and TRBJ1-2; D is uncertain. This CDR3 has 13 residues. Trimming pared 3 bases from V and 1 base from J, leaving 6 bases between. From germline, CDR1 is MNHEY and CDR2 SMNVEV (reference sequence). CDR3 in DNA: TGTGCCAGCAGTTTCACAAGTAACTATGGCTACACCTTC. This gives the protein CASSFTSNYGYTF.

This clone occurred a few times. The J gene is TRBJ2-1, the V gene TRBV4-1; 9 bases are a match to TRBD1. The germline V gene has CDR1 MGHRA and CDR2 YSYEKL. Trimming took 0 bases from V and 8 from J; bases not matched to a gene: 5. The CDR3 has 15 amino acids. The CDR3 sequence is CASSQEDRGGDEQFF. CDR3 coding DNA: TGCGCCAGCAGCCAAGAGGACAGGGGAGGGGATGAGCAGTTCTTC.

The chain combines TRBV2 with TRBJ1-4; TRBD1 aligns across 9 bases. The CDR3 length is 15 residues. CDR1 and CDR2 (germline): SNHLY, FYNNEI. With 4 bases clipped from V and 8 bases from J, the junction kept 8 bases outside the gene matches. This chain's CDR3 is CASSAMGQGREKLFF. The CDR3 coding sequence is TGTGCCAGCAGTGCCATGGGACAGGGAAGGGAAAAACTGTTTTTT.

The chain carries TRBV29-1 and TRBJ2-1; D may match TRBD1 or TRBD2 (6 bases each). Germline values: CDR1 SQVTM, CDR2 ANQGSEA. The V gene lost 4 bases and the J gene lost 4 bases, with 14 bases spanning the gap. The CDR3 runs to 14 residues. The CDR3 protein is CSVGRGEVYNEQFF. DNA for the CDR3: TGCAGCGTTGGTAGGGGGGAGGTTTACAATGAGCAGTTCTTC.